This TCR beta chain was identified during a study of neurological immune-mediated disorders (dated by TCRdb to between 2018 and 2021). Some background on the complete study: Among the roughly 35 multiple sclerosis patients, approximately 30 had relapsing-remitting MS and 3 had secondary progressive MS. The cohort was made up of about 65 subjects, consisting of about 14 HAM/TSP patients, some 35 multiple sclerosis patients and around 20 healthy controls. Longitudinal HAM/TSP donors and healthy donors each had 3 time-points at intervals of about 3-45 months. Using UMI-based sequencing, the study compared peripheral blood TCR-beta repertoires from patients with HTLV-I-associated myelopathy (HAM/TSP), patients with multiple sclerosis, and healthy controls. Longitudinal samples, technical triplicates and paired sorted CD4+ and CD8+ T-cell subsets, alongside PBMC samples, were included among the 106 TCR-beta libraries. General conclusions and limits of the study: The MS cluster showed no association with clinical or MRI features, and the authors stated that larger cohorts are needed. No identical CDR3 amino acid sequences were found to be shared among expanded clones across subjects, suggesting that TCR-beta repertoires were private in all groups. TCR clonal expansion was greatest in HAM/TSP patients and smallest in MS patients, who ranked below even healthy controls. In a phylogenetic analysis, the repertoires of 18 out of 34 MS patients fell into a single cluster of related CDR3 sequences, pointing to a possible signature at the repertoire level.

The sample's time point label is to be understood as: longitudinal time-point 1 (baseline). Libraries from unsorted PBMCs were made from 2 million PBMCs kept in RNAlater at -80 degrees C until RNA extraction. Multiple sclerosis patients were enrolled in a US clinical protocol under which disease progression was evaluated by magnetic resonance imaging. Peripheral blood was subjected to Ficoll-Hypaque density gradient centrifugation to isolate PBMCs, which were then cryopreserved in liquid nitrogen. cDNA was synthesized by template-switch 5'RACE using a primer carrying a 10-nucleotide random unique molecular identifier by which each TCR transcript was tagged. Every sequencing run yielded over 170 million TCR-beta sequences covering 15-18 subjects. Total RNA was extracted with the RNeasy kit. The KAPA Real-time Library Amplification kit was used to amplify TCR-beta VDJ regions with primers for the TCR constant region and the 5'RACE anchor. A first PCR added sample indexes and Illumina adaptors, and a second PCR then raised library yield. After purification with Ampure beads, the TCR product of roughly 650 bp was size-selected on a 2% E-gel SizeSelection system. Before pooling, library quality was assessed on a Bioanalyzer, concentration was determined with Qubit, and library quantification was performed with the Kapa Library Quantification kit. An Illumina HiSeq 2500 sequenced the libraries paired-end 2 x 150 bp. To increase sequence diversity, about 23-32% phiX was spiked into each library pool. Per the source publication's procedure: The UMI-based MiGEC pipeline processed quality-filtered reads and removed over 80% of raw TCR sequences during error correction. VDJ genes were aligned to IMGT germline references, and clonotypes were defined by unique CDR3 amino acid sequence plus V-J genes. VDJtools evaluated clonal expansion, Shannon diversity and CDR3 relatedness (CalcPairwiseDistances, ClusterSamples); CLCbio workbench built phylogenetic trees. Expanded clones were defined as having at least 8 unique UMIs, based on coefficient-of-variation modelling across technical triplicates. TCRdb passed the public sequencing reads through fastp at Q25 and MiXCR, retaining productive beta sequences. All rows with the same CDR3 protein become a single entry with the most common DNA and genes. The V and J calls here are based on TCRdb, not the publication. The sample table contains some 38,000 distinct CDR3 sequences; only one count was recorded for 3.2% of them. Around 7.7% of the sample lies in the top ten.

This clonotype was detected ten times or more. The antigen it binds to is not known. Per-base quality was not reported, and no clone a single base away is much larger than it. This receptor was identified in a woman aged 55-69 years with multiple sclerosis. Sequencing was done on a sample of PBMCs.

This receptor has the CDR3 CSARTKDRGGHNEQFF. The bases are TGCAGTGCTAGAACTAAGGACAGAGGAGGCCACAATGAGCAGTTCTTC. Recombination linked TRBV20-1 to TRBJ2-1; the D gene is possibly TRBD1, with 6 bases matching. CDR1 and CDR2 are drawn from the germline V gene (reference sequence): DFQATT, SNEGSKA. Deletion took 2 bases off V and 5 bases off J, with a span of 19 bases between the germline ends. CDR3 length: 16 amino acids, cysteine to phenylalanine. The only DNA kept is the CDR3, 48 bases in frame from the first base.